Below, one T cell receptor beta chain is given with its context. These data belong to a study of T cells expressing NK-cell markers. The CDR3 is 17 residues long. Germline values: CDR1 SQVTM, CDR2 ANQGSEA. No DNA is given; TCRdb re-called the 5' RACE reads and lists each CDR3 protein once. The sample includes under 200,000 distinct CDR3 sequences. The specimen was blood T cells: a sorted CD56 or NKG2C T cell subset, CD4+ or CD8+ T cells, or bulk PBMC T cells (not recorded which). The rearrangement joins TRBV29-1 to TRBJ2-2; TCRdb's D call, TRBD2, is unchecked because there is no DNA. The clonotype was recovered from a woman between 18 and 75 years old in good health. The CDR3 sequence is CSVEDRRLAGATGELFF.